This TCR beta chain was identified in a study of blood T cell repertoires in COVID-19. Study background: Specimens from acute and convalescent COVID-19 originated in the United States, Italy and Spain.

Germline V gene sequence: CDR1 SGHTA, CDR2 FQGNSA. CDR3 length equals 14 residues. V lost 8 bases, J lost 1 base, and 12 bases lay in between. The table came from immunoSEQ multiplex PCR; TCRdb's copy has only in-frame clones and leaves some out. The repertoire has about 150,000 clones, approximately 84% of them found once; the top ten carry under 2.5%. The sample consisted of peripheral blood. The receptor's source is a man in his 70s with acute or convalescent COVID-19. The chain employs TRBV7-2 and TRBJ1-5; D is perhaps TRBD1 (5 bases). The CDR3 here is CASAPTESNQPQHF. CDR3 coding DNA: TGTGCCAGCGCACCGACAGAGAGCAATCAGCCCCAGCATTTT.